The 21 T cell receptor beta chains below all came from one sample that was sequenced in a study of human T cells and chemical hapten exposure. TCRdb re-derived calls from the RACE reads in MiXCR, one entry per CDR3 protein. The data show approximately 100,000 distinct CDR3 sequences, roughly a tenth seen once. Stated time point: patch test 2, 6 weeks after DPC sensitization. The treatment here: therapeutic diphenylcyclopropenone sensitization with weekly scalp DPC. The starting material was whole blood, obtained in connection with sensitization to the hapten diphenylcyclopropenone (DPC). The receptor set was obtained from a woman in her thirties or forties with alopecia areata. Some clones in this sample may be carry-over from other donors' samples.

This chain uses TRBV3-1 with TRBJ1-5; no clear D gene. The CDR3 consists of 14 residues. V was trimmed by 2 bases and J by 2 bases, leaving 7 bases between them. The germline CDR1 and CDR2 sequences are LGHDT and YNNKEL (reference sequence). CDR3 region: CASSQFVGNQPQHF. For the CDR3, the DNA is TGTGCCAGCAGCCAATTTGTGGGCAATCAGCCCCAGCATTTT.

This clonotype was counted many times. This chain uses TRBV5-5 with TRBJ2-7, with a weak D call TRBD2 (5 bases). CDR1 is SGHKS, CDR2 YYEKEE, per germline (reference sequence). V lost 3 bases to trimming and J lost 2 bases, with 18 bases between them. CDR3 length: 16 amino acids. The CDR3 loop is CASSYGLARSTYEQYF. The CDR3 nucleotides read TGTGCCAGCAGCTATGGGCTAGCACGCTCCACCTACGAGCAGTACTTC. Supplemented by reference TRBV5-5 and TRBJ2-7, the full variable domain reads DAGVTQSPTHLIKTRGQQVTLRCSPISGHKSVSWYQQVLGQGPQFIFQYYEKEERGRGNFPDRFSARQFPNYSSELNVNALLLGDSALYLCASSYGLARSTYEQYFGPGTRLTVT.

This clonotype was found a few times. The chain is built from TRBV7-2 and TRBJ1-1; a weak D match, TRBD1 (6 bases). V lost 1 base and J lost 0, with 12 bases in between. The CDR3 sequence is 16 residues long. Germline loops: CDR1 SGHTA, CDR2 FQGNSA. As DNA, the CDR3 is TGTGCCAGCAGCTTAGTGGGGGGCCAGATGAACACTGAAGCTTTCTTT. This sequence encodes CASSLVGGQMNTEAFF.

DNA for the CDR3: TGTGCCAGCAGCCGGGGGGCAACGGGAGGAAACACCATATATTTT. It specifies CASSRGATGGNTIYF. This chain joins TRBV6-5 and TRBJ1-3; possibly TRBD1 for D (6 bases). The germline CDR1 and CDR2 sequences are MNHEY and SVGAGI. Deletions cut 6 bases from V and 4 bases from J, with 16 bases between. The CDR3 is 15 amino acids.

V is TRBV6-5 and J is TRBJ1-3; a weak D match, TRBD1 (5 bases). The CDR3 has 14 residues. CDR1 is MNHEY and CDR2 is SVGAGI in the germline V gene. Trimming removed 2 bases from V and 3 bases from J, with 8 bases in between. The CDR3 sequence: CASSYQGRGNTIYF. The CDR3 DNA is TGTGCCAGCAGTTACCAGGGTCGTGGAAACACCATATATTTT.

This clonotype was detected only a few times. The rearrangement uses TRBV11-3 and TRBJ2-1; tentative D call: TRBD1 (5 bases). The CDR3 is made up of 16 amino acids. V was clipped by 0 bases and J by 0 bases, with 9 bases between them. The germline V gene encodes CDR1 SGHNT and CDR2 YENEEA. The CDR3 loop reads CASSLDQGSSYNEQFF. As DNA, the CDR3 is TGTGCCAGCAGCTTAGATCAGGGCAGCTCCTACAATGAGCAGTTCTTC. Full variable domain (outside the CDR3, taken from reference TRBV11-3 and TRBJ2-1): EAGVVQSPRYKIIEKKQPVAFWCNPISGHNTLYWYLQNLGQGPELLIRYENEEAVDDSQLPKDRFSAERLKGVDSTLKIQPAELGDSAVYLCASSLDQGSSYNEQFFGPGTRLTVL.

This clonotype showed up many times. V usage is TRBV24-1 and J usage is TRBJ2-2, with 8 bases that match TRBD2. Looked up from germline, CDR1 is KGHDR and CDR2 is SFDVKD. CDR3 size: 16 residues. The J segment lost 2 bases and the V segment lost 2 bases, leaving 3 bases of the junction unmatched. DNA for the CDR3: TGTGCCACCAGTGATTCGGGAGGGACCAACACCGGGGAGCTGTTTTTT. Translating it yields CATSDSGGTNTGELFF.

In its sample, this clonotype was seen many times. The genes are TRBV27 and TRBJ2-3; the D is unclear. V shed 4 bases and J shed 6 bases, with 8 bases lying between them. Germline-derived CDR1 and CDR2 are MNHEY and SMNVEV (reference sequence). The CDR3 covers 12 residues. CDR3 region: CASSYRGDTQYF. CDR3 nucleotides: TGTGCCAGCAGTTATCGTGGGGATACGCAGTATTTT.

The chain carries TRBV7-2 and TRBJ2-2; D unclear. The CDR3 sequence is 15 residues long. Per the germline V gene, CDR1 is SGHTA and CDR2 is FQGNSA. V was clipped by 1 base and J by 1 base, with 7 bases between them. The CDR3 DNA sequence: TGTGCCAGCAGCTTAGATAGGCGGAACACCGGGGAGCTGTTTTTT. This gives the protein CASSLDRRNTGELFF.

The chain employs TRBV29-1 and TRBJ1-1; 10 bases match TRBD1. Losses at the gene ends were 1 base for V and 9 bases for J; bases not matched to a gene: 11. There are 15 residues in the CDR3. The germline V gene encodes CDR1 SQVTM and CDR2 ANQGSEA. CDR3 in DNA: TGCAGCGTTGAAGGGCCCTTCTGGGACAGGGGTAAAGCTTTCTTT. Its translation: CSVEGPFWDRGKAFF.

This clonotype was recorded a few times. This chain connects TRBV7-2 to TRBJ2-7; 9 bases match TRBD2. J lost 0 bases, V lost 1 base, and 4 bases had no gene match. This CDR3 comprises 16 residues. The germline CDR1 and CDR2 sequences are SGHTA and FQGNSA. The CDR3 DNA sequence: TGTGCCAGCAGCTTAGGCGGGGGGGCCAGCTCCTACGAGCAGTACTTC. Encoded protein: CASSLGGGASSYEQYF.

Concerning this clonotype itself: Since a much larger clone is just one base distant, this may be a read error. The CDR3 DNA reads as TGTGCCTGGAGTCCCTTCGCGAGCTCCTACAATGAGCGGTTCTTC. Translating gives CAWSPFASSYNERFF. The chain employs TRBV30 and TRBJ2-1; D not resolved. The CDR3 totals 15 residues. In germline, CDR1 is GTSNPN, CDR2 SVGIG (reference sequence).

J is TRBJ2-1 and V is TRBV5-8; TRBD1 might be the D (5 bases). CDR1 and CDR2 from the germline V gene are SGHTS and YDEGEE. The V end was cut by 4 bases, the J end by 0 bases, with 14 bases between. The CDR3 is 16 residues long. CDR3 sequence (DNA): TGTGCCAGCAGCCATAACAGGTTTAGCTCCTACAATGAGCAGTTCTTC. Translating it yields CASSHNRFSSYNEQFF.

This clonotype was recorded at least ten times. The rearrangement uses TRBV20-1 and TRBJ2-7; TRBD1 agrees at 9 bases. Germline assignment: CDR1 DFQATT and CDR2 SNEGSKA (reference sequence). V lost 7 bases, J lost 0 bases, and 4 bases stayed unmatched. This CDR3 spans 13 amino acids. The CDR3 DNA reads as TGCAGTGTGGGGACAGGGAGCTCCTACGAGCAGTACTTC. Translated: CSVGTGSSYEQYF.

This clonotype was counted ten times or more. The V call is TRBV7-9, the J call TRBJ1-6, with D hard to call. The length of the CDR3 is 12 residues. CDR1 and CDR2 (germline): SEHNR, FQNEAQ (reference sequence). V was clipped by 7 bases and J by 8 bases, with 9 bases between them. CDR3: CASNRLDSPLHF. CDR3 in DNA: TGTGCCAGCAACCGGTTGGATTCACCCCTCCACTTT.

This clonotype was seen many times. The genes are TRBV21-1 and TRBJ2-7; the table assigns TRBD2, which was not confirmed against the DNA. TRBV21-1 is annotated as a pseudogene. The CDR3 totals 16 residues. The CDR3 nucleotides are TGTGCCAGCAGCAAAGGAATGGGAGAACGGTGCTACGAGCAGTACTTC. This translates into CASSKGMGERCYEQYF.

The CDR3 sequence: CASSFGTTSNYGYTF. CDR3 DNA: TGTGCCAGCAGTTTCGGGACAACTTCTAACTATGGCTACACCTTC. The chain carries TRBV12-3 or TRBV12-4 and TRBJ1-2; perhaps TRBD1 as D (6 bases). Deletions cut 3 bases from V and 0 bases from J, with 11 bases between. The CDR3 is 15 amino acids.

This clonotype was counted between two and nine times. In DNA form, the CDR3 reads TGTGCCAGCAGCTTAGGTGGGCAGCCCCAAGAGACCCAGTACTTC. This encodes CASSLGGQPQETQYF. This chain uses TRBV7-6 with TRBJ2-5; D is undetermined. V lost 1 base and J lost 1, with 10 bases in between. Germline values: CDR1 SGHVS, CDR2 FNYEAQ. The CDR3 contains 15 residues.

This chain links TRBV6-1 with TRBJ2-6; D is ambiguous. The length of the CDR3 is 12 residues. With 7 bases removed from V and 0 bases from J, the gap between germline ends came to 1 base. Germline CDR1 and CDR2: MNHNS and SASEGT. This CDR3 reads CASNSGANVLTF. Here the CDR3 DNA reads TGTGCCAGCAACTCTGGGGCCAACGTCCTGACTTTC.

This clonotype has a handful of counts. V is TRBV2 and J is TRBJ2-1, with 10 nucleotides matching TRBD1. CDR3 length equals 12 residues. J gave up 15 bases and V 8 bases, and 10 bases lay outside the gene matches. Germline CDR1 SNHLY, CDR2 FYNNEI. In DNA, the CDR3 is TGTGCCAGCCAAGCCGGGACAGGGGTTTGGTTCTTC. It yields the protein CASQAGTGVWFF.

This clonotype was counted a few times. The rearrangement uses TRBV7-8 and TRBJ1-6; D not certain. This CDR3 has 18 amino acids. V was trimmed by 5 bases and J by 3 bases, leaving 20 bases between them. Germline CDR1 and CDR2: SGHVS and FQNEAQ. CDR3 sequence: CASSPLPRGVFYNSPLHF. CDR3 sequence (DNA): TGTGCCAGCAGCCCGCTTCCTCGCGGGGTTTTCTATAATTCACCCCTCCACTTT.